This is a list of T cell receptor beta chains from one sample in a study of sequential checkpoint blockade in melanoma. Repertoires were generated with immunoSEQ multiplex PCR, while TCRdb's copy carries only in-frame clones and drops some. The sample consists of fewer than 15,000 clones, roughly four fifths of them appearing once. The material sequenced was CD8+ T cells sorted from blood (inferred from file names), taken from a patient given nivolumab and ipilimumab in sequence. These receptors were collected from a human patient with melanoma. Some clones in this sample may be carry-over from other donors' samples. CDR3s leave out the opening cysteine and the closing phenylalanine or tryptophan. D genes are given only for firm matches. Size is omitted from some rows. Given values are once, few, many or a class for expanded clones.

d_call: TRBD1; clone_size: NA; v_call: TRBV15; cdr3_aa: ATSRSTGGGKLF
d_call: NA; clone_size: NA; v_call: TRBV2; cdr3_aa: ASIEGVLSSYEQY
d_call: TRBD1; clone_size: once; v_call: TRBV30; cdr3_aa: AWSDPRDRIYGYT
d_call: NA; clone_size: NA; v_call: TRBV28; cdr3_aa: ASRQTVNSNQPQH
d_call: NA; clone_size: NA; v_call: TRBV2; cdr3_aa: ASSPRGGHPEAF
d_call: NA; clone_size: NA; v_call: TRBV7-9; cdr3_aa: ASSSSLTAENAEAF
d_call: TRBD1; clone_size: once; v_call: TRBV6-1; cdr3_aa: ASSPGTGLSYEQY
d_call: NA; clone_size: NA; v_call: TRBV16; cdr3_aa: ASSLTGGYGYT
d_call: TRBD2; clone_size: NA; v_call: TRBV7-8; cdr3_aa: ASSRTSGGTDTQY
d_call: TRBD2; clone_size: few; v_call: TRBV7-7; cdr3_aa: ASSPGLALQETQY
d_call: TRBD2; clone_size: NA; v_call: TRBV5-1; cdr3_aa: ASSLRWTSGGNEQF
d_call: NA; clone_size: NA; v_call: TRBV4-3; cdr3_aa: ASSPDAGPFDEQY
d_call: NA; clone_size: NA; v_call: TRBV7-9; cdr3_aa: ASSGIQRGYNSPLH
d_call: NA; clone_size: few; v_call: TRBV27; cdr3_aa: ASSLLSGNNEQF
d_call: NA; clone_size: NA; v_call: TRBV5-3; cdr3_aa: ASSFRDWGDYEQY
d_call: NA; clone_size: NA; v_call: TRBV2; cdr3_aa: ASSVFRPGPNPSPGGGYT
d_call: NA; clone_size: NA; v_call: TRBV4-3; cdr3_aa: ASSQVRGYQPQH
d_call: TRBD2; clone_size: NA; v_call: TRBV7-9; cdr3_aa: ASSHWTSGGFTDTQY
d_call: NA; clone_size: NA; v_call: TRBV9; cdr3_aa: ASSEDSRSNQPQH
d_call: TRBD1; clone_size: NA; v_call: TRBV5-7; cdr3_aa: ASFNEGTGGSEAF
d_call: NA; clone_size: NA; v_call: TRBV19; cdr3_aa: ASNEVLNSPLH
d_call: NA; clone_size: NA; v_call: TRBV9; cdr3_aa: ASSFRTVQTYGYT
d_call: NA; clone_size: NA; v_call: TRBV5-1; cdr3_aa: ASSPGFEQY
d_call: TRBD1; clone_size: few; v_call: TRBV7-8; cdr3_aa: ASSRDRGYEQY
d_call: NA; clone_size: NA; v_call: TRBV4-1; cdr3_aa: ASGHQIPDTQY
d_call: NA; clone_size: few; v_call: TRBV7-8; cdr3_aa: ASRIRGGDTGELF
d_call: TRBD1; clone_size: NA; v_call: TRBV10-1; cdr3_aa: ASSESTGWGSNQPQH
d_call: TRBD1; clone_size: NA; v_call: TRBV7-9; cdr3_aa: ASSSRDRGLLDEQF
d_call: NA; clone_size: NA; v_call: TRBV30; cdr3_aa: AWIYRRLAYEQY
d_call: NA; clone_size: NA; v_call: TRBV7-3; cdr3_aa: ASSWGDNQPQH
d_call: NA; clone_size: NA; v_call: TRBV9; cdr3_aa: ASSAGTTQETQY
d_call: TRBD1; clone_size: NA; v_call: TRBV5-1; cdr3_aa: ASSSPRGQEKDTQY
d_call: TRBD1; clone_size: NA; v_call: TRBV5-1; cdr3_aa: ASRETGGGNTIY
d_call: TRBD1; clone_size: once; v_call: TRBV9; cdr3_aa: ASSPWDSHNSPLH
d_call: NA; clone_size: NA; v_call: TRBV4-3; cdr3_aa: ASSQLLGLGGSPLH
d_call: NA; clone_size: few; v_call: TRBV18; cdr3_aa: ASSPVLWQYVQETQY
d_call: NA; clone_size: NA; v_call: TRBV19; cdr3_aa: ASSIARGIIYEQY
d_call: NA; clone_size: NA; v_call: TRBV9; cdr3_aa: ASSVAEGTVEAF
d_call: NA; clone_size: few; v_call: TRBV19; cdr3_aa: ASSATSTGELF
d_call: TRBD2; clone_size: few; v_call: TRBV28; cdr3_aa: ASSLDGGLGGEQY
d_call: NA; clone_size: NA; v_call: TRBV9; cdr3_aa: ASSVAEGWSTEAF
d_call: NA; clone_size: NA; v_call: TRBV7-9; cdr3_aa: ASSLGGGEQF
d_call: NA; clone_size: NA; v_call: TRBV29-1; cdr3_aa: SVEDGGSSGNTIY
d_call: NA; clone_size: NA; v_call: TRBV2; cdr3_aa: ASRNYRDPPGNTIY
d_call: TRBD1; clone_size: few; v_call: TRBV5-6; cdr3_aa: ASSLADRVGEKLF
d_call: TRBD2; clone_size: NA; v_call: TRBV25-1; cdr3_aa: ASGLDPNEQF
d_call: NA; clone_size: NA; v_call: TRBV9; cdr3_aa: ASSSSGGHETQY
d_call: TRBD1; clone_size: NA; v_call: TRBV7-6; cdr3_aa: ASSARTGDQPQH
d_call: NA; clone_size: NA; v_call: TRBV27; cdr3_aa: ASSRVSRTDTQY
d_call: NA; clone_size: NA; v_call: TRBV10-1; cdr3_aa: ATYGCRYNSPLH
d_call: NA; clone_size: NA; v_call: TRBV7-6; cdr3_aa: ASSLGENHNSPLH
d_call: TRBD2; clone_size: NA; v_call: TRBV2; cdr3_aa: ASRGLAGGYSDEQY
d_call: TRBD1; clone_size: NA; v_call: TRBV29-1; cdr3_aa: SAYIFTGGDRGARYNEQF
d_call: NA; clone_size: NA; v_call: TRBV20-1; cdr3_aa: SVNYGYT